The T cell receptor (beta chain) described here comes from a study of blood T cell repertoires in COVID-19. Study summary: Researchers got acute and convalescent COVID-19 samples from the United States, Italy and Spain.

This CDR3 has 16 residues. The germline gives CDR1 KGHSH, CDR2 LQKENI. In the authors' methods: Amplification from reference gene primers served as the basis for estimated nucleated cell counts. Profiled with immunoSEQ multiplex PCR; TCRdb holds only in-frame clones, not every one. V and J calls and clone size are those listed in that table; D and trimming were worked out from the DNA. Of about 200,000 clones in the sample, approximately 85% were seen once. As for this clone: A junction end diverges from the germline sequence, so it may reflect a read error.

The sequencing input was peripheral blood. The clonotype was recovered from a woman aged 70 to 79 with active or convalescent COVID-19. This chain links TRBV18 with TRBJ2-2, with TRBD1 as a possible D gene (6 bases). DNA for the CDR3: TGTGCCAGCTCACCCCTGGGGGCCCCGAACAGCGGGGAGCTGTTTTTT. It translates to CASSPLGAPNSGELFF.